This T cell receptor (beta chain) stems from a study of blood T cell repertoires in COVID-19. Study information: The cDNA or gDNA used as material had been derived from T cells, B-cell-depleted T cells, or PBMCs.

Assay: immunoSEQ multiplex PCR; the TCRdb copy retains only in-frame clones and omits some. The table has 92,000 or so clones, approximately 88% seen once. Trimming took off 7 bases at V and 7 bases at J, with 11 bases between the two ends. There are 12 residues in the CDR3. The V call is TRBV12-3 or TRBV12-4, the J call TRBJ2-1, with D unclear. This clonotype was sampled from a man in his 60s with acute or convalescent COVID-19. Sequences were obtained from peripheral blood. The DNA of the CDR3 is TGTGCCAGCACCTTAGATCGGAATGAGCAGTTCTTC. It encodes CASTLDRNEQFF.